The clone carrying this T cell receptor (beta chain) turned up a few times. The V gene lost 5 bases and the J gene lost 1 base, with 14 bases spanning the gap. The CDR3 loop spans 15 amino acids. Looked up from germline, CDR1 is SEHNR and CDR2 is FQNEAQ (reference sequence). The data originate from a study of early T cells in non-severe SARS-CoV-2 infection. Unique molecular identifiers tagged individual cDNA molecules. A single record per CDR3 protein comes from TCRdb applying MiXCR to the 5' RACE reads. The data contain approximately 39,000 distinct CDR3 sequences, about 5% of them seen just once; the ten biggest clones take up around 15%.

The receptor's source is an adult who was a healthcare worker with PCR-confirmed SARS-CoV-2 infection or an uninfected control (not recorded which). The J gene is TRBJ1-2, the V gene TRBV7-9; TRBD1 might be the D (5 bases). Sequenced sample: whole blood. DNA for the CDR3: TGTGCCAGCAGCGCCAGCGGGGCCTATAACTATGGCTACACCTTC. As protein: CASSASGAYNYGYTF.